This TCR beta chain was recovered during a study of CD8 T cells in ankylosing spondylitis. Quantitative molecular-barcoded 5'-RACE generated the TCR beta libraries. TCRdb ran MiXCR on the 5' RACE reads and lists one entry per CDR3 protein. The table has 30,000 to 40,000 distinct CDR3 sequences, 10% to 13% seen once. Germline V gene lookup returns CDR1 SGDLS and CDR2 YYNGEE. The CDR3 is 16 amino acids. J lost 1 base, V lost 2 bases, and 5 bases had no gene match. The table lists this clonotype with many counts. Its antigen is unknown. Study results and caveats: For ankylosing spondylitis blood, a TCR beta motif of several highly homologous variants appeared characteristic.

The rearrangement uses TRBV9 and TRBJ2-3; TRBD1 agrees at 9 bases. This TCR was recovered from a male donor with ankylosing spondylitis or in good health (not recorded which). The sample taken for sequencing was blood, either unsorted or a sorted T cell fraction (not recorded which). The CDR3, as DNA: TGTGCCAGCAGCGTGGACAGGGGCGGGGGCACAGATACGCAGTATTTT. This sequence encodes CASSVDRGGGTDTQYF.